This TCR beta chain was documented in a study of OX40 agonist ivuxolimab in advanced cancers. Study-level information: The treatment was a fully human IgG2 OX40 agonist, ivuxolimab. A mean age of roughly 60 years, range 23 to 79, was recorded, and 70% to 85% were male.

Using immunoSEQ multiplex PCR, the repertoire was profiled, and TCRdb retains in-frame clones only, with some absent. The repertoire holds under 100,000 clones, with almost 90% as singletons. CDR1 and CDR2 (germline): SNHLY, FYNNEI. The CDR3 contains 13 residues. The germline V and J ends were trimmed by 7 bases and 7 bases, with 17 bases remaining between them. A history of autoimmune disease or systemic immunosuppression excluded patients. V gene TRBV2 combines with J gene TRBJ2-7; D possibly corresponds to TRBD2 (5 bases). The receptor was derived from an adult with an advanced solid tumor such as melanoma, head and neck, liver or kidney cancer. The sample was CD4+ or CD8+ T cells sorted from blood, taken in a trial of the OX40 agonist ivuxolimab. CDR3 region: CASIQPLAREQYF. The CDR3 DNA reads TGTGCCAGCATCCAACCGTTAGCGCGTGAGCAGTACTTC.